Given below is one T cell receptor (beta chain) in context. The sample comes from a study of T cell changes during pregnancy in multiple sclerosis. Sequencing was performed with immunoSEQ multiplex PCR; in TCRdb, only in-frame clones are kept and a portion is missing. The sample holds about 59,000 clones; 92% are singletons and the top ten take about 2.7%. The trim removed 7 bases at V and 5 bases at J, leaving 7 bases unmatched. The germline V gene encodes CDR1 SGHDN and CDR2 FVKESK. CDR3 length equals 14 residues. The material sequenced was peripheral blood, taken in the second trimester of pregnancy. The receptor was derived from a female donor in good health, enrolled as a control in a pregnancy study. This chain uses TRBV14 with TRBJ2-3; 9 bases are shared with TRBD2. Written as DNA, the CDR3 is TGTGCCAGCAAAGAGCGGGGGGCCAGAGATACGCAGTATTTT. Translating it yields CASKERGARDTQYF.